This T cell receptor (beta chain) was sequenced during a study of T cell responses to AZD1222 COVID-19 vaccine. Notes on the study in general: Baseline seropositives among AZD1222 recipients totaled only five to seven. Spike-specific TCR breadth and depth both grew after two AZD1222 doses. CD4 TCRs linked to vaccination spanned spike, dominating at 160-218 and 743-854. Sampled repertoires all dated from after the peak T cell response.

The method was immunoSEQ multiplex PCR; TCRdb's version includes in-frame clones alone and lacks a portion of them. This table has about 150,000 clones, about 93% appearing once. Germline CDR1 is SQVTM and CDR2 is ANQGSEA. V was trimmed by 2 bases and J by 4 bases, leaving 12 bases between them. The CDR3 is made up of 13 amino acids. This clone was seen just once. Its antigen remains unknown. The sequence derives from an adult in good health. The sequenced sample was peripheral blood, obtained on day 0 of AZD1222 vaccination. The rearrangement links TRBV29-1 to TRBJ2-7; D uncertain. DNA of the CDR3: TGCAGCGTTGAAACTCCGACCGATTACGAGCAGTACTTC. As protein: CSVETPTDYEQYF.